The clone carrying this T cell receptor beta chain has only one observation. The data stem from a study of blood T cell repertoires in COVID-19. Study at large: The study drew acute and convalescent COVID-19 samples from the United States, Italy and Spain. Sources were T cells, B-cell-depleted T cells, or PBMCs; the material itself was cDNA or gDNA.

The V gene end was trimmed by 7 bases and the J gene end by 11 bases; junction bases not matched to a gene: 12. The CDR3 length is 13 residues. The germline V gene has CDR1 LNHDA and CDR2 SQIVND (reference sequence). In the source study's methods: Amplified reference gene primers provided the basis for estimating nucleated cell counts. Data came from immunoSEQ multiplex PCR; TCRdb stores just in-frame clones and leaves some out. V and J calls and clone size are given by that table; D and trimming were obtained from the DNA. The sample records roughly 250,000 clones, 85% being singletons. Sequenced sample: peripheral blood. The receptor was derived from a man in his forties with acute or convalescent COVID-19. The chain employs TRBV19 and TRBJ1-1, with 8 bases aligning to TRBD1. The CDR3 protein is CASTEYRGYRAFF. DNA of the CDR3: TGTGCCAGTACAGAGTACAGGGGGTATAGGGCTTTCTTT.